Following are 3 T cell receptor beta chains from one sample sequenced in a study of T cell repertoires in cytomegalovirus infection. The antigens of these receptors remain unknown. One entry per CDR3 protein results from TCRdb running MiXCR on the reads. Among some 920,000 distinct CDR3 sequences listed, 31% were seen once. Sequences were derived from cultured CD8+ T cells from PBMCs, sampled from culture after CMV antigen stimulation. Receptor source: a human donor in good health (CMV status not recorded). Some clones in this sample may be carry-over from other donors' samples.

This clonotype turned up a few times. The chain employs TRBV2 and TRBJ1-2; no firm D call. The CDR3 loop spans 12 amino acids. Germline V lookup: CDR1 SNHLY, CDR2 FYNNEI. Trimming left V 1 base short and J 3 bases short, with 3 bases between. The CDR3, as DNA: TGTGCCAGCAGTGAAGTGGACTATGGCTACACCTTC. Protein sequence: CASSEVDYGYTF.

On this clonotype itself: An end of the junction does not agree with germline; a read error may underlie this. V is TRBV5-4 and J is TRBJ1-6; D remains ambiguous. CDR3 length: 13 residues. From germline, CDR1 is SGHNT and CDR2 YYREEE (reference sequence). CDR3 loop: CASSLGLNSSLHF. In nucleotides, the CDR3 is TGTGCCAGCAGCTTAGGATTGAATTCATCCCTCCACTTT.

J is TRBJ1-6 and V is TRBV6-2 or TRBV6-3, with unresolved D. Between the trimmed V and J ends, which lost 5 bases and 0 bases, there was a span of 11 bases. CDR3 length: 16 residues. Germline values: CDR1 MNHEY, CDR2 SVGEGT. The CDR3 here is CASSLTLSSYNSPLHF. The CDR3 DNA reads TGTGCCAGCAGTCTGACCCTGAGCTCCTATAATTCACCCCTCCACTTT.